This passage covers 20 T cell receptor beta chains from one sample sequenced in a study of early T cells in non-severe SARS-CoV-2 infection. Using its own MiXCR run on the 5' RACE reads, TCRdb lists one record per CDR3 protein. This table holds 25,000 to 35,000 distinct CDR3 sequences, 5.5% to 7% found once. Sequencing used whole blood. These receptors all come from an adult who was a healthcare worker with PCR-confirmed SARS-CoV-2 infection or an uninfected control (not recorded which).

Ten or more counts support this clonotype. The CDR3 loop is CASSLGQYNEQFF. The CDR3 DNA reads TGTGCCAGCAGCTTAGGACAGTACAATGAGCAGTTCTTC. The rearrangement joins TRBV7-9 to TRBJ2-1; TRBD1 might be the D (5 bases). This CDR3 region has 13 residues. The V gene lost 1 base and the J gene lost 4 bases, with 5 bases spanning the gap. Germline V lookup: CDR1 SEHNR, CDR2 FQNEAQ (reference sequence).

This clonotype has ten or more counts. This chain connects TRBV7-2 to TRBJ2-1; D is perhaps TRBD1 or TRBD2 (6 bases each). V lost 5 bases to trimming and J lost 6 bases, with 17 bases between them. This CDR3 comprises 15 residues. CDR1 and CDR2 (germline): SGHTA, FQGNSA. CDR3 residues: CASSPTGRLGNEQFF. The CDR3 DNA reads TGTGCCAGCAGCCCTACAGGGAGGCTCGGCAATGAGCAGTTCTTC.

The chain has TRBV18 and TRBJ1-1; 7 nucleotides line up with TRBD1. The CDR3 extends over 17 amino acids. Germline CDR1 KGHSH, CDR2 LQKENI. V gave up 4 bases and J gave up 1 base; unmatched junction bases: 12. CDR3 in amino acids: CASSLLDRVKGNTEAFF. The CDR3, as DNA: TGTGCCAGCTCACTGCTCGACAGGGTGAAGGGGAACACTGAAGCTTTCTTT.

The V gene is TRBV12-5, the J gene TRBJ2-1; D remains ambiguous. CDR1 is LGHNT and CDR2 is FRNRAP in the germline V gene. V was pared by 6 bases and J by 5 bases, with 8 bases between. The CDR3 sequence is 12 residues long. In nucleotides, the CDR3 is TGTGCTAGTGGCCAAACCGACAATGAGCAGTTCTTC. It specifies CASGQTDNEQFF.

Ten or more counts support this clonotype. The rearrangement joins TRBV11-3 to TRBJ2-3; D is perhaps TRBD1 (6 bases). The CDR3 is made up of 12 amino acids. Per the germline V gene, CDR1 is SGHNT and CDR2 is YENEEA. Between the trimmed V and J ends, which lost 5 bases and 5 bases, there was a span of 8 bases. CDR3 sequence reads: CASSEQGDTQYF. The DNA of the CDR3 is TGTGCCAGCAGCGAACAGGGAGATACGCAGTATTTT.

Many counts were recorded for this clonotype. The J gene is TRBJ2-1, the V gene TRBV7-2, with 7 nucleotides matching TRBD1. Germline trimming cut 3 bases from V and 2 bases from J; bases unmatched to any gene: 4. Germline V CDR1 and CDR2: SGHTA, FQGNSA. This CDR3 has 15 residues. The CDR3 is CASSFSRGPYNEQFF. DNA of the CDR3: TGTGCCAGCAGCTTTTCAAGGGGGCCCTACAATGAGCAGTTCTTC.

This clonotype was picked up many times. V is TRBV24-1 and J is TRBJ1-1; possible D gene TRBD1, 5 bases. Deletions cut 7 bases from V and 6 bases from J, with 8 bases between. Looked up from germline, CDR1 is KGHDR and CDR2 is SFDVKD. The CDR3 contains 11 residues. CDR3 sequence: CATRLGAEAFF. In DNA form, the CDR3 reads TGTGCCACCAGACTAGGGGCTGAAGCTTTCTTT.

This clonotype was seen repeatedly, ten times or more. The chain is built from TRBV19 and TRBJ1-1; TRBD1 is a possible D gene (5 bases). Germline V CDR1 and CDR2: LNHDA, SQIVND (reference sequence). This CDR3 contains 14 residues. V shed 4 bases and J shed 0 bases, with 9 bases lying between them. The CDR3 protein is CASSTGLLNTEAFF. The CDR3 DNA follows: TGTGCCAGTAGTACGGGACTGTTGAACACTGAAGCTTTCTTT.

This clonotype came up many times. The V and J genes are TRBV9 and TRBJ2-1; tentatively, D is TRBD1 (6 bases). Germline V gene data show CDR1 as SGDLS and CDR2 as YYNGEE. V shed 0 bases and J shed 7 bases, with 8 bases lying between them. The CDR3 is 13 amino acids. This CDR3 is CASSVGQVNEQFF. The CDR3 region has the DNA TGTGCCAGCAGCGTAGGACAGGTAAATGAGCAGTTCTTC.

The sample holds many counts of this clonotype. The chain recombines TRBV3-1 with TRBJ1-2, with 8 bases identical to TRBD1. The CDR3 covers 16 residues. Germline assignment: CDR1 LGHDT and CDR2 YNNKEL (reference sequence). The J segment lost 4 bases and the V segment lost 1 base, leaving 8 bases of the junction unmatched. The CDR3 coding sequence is TGTGCCAGCAGCCAAGGGTCCAGGGGGCGCATCTATGGCTACACCTTC. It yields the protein CASSQGSRGRIYGYTF.

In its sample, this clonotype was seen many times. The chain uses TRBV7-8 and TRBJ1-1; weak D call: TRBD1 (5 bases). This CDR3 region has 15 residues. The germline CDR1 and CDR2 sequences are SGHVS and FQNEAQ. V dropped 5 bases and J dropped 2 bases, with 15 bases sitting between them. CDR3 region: CASSGSTVLNTEAFF. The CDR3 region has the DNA TGTGCCAGCAGCGGATCGACAGTTCTCAACACTGAAGCTTTCTTT. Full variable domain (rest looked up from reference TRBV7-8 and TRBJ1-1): GAGVSQSPRYKVAKRGQDVALRCDPISGHVSLFWYQQALGQGPEFLTYFQNEAQLDKSGLPSDRFFAERPEGSVSTLKIQRTQQEDSAVYLCASSGSTVLNTEAFFGQGTRLTVV.

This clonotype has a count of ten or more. This CDR3 reads CASSQELAGTGELFF. The CDR3 DNA reads TGCGCCAGCAGCCAAGAACTAGCGGGGACCGGGGAGCTGTTTTTT. The chain employs TRBV4-3 and TRBJ2-2; 10 positions agree with TRBD2. The CDR3 contains 15 residues. V lost 0 bases, J lost 5 bases, and 0 bases stayed unmatched. CDR1 is LGHNA, CDR2 YSLEER, per germline.

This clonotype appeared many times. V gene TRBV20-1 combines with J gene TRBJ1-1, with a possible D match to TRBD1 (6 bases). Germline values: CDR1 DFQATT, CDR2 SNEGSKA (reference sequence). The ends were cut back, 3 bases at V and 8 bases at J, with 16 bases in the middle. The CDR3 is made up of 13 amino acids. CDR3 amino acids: CSASRDRIGEAFF. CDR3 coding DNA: TGCAGTGCTAGTCGTGACAGGATAGGCGAAGCTTTCTTT.

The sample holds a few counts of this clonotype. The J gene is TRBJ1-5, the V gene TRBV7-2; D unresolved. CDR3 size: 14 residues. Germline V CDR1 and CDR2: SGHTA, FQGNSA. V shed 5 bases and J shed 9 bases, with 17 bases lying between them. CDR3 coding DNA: TGTGCCAGCAGCCCAAGGCCGACCCTCGCGCCCCAGCATTTT. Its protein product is CASSPRPTLAPQHF.

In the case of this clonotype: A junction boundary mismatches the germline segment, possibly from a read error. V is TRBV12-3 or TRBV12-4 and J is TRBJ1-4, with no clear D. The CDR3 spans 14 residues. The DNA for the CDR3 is TGTGCCTGCAGTTTATCCACAACTAATGAAAAACTGTTTTTT. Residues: CACSLSTTNEKLFF.

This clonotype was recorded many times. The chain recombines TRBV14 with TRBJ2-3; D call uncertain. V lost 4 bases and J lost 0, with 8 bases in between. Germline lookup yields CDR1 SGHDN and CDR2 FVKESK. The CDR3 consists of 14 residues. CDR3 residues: CASSPGLSTDTQYF. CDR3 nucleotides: TGTGCCAGCAGCCCGGGTCTTAGCACAGATACGCAGTATTTT.

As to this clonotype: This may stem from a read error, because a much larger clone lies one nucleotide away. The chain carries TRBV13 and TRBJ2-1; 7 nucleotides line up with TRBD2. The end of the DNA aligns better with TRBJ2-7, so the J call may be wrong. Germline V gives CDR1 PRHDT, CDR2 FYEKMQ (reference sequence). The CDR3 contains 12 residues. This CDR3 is CASSRDYNEQYF. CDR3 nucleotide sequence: TGTGCCAGCAGCCGGGACTACAATGAGCAGTACTTC.

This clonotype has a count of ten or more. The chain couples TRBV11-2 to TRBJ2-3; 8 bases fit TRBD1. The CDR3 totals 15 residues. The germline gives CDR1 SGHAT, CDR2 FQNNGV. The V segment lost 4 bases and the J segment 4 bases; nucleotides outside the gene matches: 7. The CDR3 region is CASSSTGVDADTQYF. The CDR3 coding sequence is TGTGCCAGCAGCTCGACAGGGGTAGACGCAGATACGCAGTATTTT.

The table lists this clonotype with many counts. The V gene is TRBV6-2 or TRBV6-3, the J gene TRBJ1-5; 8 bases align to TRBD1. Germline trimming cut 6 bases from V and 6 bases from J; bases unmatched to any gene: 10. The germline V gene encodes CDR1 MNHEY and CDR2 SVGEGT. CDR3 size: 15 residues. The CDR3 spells CASRNGGRGLQPQHF. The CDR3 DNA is TGTGCCAGCAGAAACGGCGGCAGGGGGCTTCAGCCCCAGCATTTT.

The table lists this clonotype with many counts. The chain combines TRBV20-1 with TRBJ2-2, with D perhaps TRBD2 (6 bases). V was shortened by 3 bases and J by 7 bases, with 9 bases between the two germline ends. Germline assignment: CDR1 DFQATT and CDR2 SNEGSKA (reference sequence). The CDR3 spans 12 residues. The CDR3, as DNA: TGCAGTGCTAGGCGGGATGGCGGGGAGCTGTTTTTT. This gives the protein CSARRDGGELFF.